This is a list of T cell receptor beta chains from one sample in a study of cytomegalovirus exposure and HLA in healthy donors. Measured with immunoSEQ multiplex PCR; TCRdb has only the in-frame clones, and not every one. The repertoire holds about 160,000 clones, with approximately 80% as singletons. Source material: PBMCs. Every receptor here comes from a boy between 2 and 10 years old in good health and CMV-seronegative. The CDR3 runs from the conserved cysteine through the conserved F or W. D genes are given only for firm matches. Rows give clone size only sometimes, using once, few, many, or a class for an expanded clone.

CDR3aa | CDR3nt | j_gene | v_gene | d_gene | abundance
CASGRQGALGNEQFF | TGTGCTAGTGGCCGACAGGGGGCTTTGGGAAATGAGCAGTTCTTC | TRBJ2-1 | TRBV12-5 | TRBD1 | -
CSPAGLAGAPAQYF | TGCAGCCCGGCGGGATTAGCGGGGGCTCCAGCCCAGTACTTC | TRBJ2-5 | TRBV29-1 | TRBD2 | -
CASSHTGGAAYEQYF | TGTGCCAGCAGCCACACAGGTGGGGCTGCGTACGAGCAGTACTTC | TRBJ2-7 | TRBV5-6 | - | -
CASSVELAGGQNTGELFF | TGTGCCAGCAGCGTAGAACTAGCGGGAGGGCAGAACACCGGGGAGCTGTTTTTT | TRBJ2-2 | TRBV9 | TRBD2 | -
CASRPRGGPYNEQFF | TGTGCCAGCAGACCAAGGGGGGGGCCCTACAATGAGCAGTTCTTC | TRBJ2-1 | TRBV27 | - | -
CASSQSTGGRPYEQYF | TGTGCCAGCAGTCAGTCGACAGGGGGCAGGCCCTACGAGCAGTACTTC | TRBJ2-7 | TRBV6-4 | TRBD1 | -
CASSQAPGQGPLNNSPLHF | TGCGCCAGCAGCCAAGCACCGGGACAGGGACCTTTAAATAATTCACCCCTCCACTTT | TRBJ1-6 | TRBV4-1 | TRBD1 | -
CASSSQGSSNTGELFF | TGTGCCAGCAGTTCACAGGGTTCTTCGAACACCGGGGAGCTGTTTTTT | TRBJ2-2 | TRBV27 | - | -
CASSANGDNYGYTF | TGTGCCAGCAGTGCCAACGGAGATAACTATGGCTACACCTTC | TRBJ1-2 | TRBV6-1 | - | -
CASSSSSGTGKNIQYF | TGTGCCAGCAGCTCGTCTAGCGGGACAGGCAAAAACATTCAGTACTTC | TRBJ2-4 | TRBV7-9 | - | -
CASSQSQRRGQINEKLFF | TGTGCCAGCTCCCAATCACAGCGAAGGGGGCAAATTAATGAAAAACTGTTTTTT | TRBJ1-4 | TRBV18 | TRBD1 | -
CASSYRGGGETQYF | TGTGCCAGCAGCTACCGGGGGGGCGGGGAGACCCAGTACTTC | TRBJ2-5 | TRBV5-8 | TRBD2 | -
CASSTSGHTNTEAFF | TGTGCCAGCAGCACATCGGGACATACGAACACTGAAGCTTTCTTT | TRBJ1-1 | TRBV5-4 | - | -
CASSRRSGGPKDTQYF | TGCGCCAGCAGCCGGAGGAGCGGGGGGCCAAAAGATACGCAGTATTTT | TRBJ2-3 | TRBV5-1 | TRBD2 | -
CASPRTGEKLFF | TGTGCCAGCCCGAGGACTGGAGAAAAACTGTTTTTT | TRBJ1-4 | TRBV27 | - | -
CASKPGTSGSLGAKNIQYF | TGTGCCAGCAAACCCGGGACTAGCGGGAGTTTGGGGGCCAAAAACATTCAGTACTTC | TRBJ2-4 | TRBV27 | TRBD2 | -
CASSLSGTAWNTEAFF | TGTGCCAGCAGCTTATCCGGGACAGCCTGGAACACTGAAGCTTTCTTT | TRBJ1-1 | TRBV7-2 | TRBD1 | -
CSVASGYNEQFF | TGCAGCGTCGCCTCAGGGTATAATGAGCAGTTCTTC | TRBJ2-1 | TRBV29-1 | - | -
CASSLEDRDYGYTF | TGTGCCAGCAGCCTCGAGGACAGGGACTATGGCTACACCTTC | TRBJ1-2 | TRBV28 | TRBD1 | -
CASSLGRGTSITEAFF | TGCGCCAGCAGCTTGGGGAGGGGTACCTCGATCACTGAAGCTTTCTTT | TRBJ1-1 | TRBV5-1 | - | -
CAISGGQGVHSNQPQHF | TGTGCCATCAGTGGGGGACAGGGGGTACATAGCAATCAGCCCCAGCATTTT | TRBJ1-5 | TRBV10-3 | TRBD1 | -
CASSDPLSGANVLTF | TGTGCCAGCAGTGACCCACTTTCTGGGGCCAACGTCCTGACTTTC | TRBJ2-6 | TRBV2 | - | -
CASSLAKDSEAFF | TGTGCCAGCAGCTTGGCAAAAGACAGTGAAGCTTTCTTT | TRBJ1-1 | TRBV5-4 | - | -
CASSADSSYGYTF | TGCGCCAGCAGCGCTGACAGTAGCTATGGCTACACCTTC | TRBJ1-2 | TRBV5-1 | - | few
CAFPRTGRDTGELFF | TGTGCCTTCCCCCGGACAGGGCGGGACACCGGGGAGCTGTTTTTT | TRBJ2-2 | TRBV30 | TRBD1 | -
CASSGLAGVSTSTDTQYF | TGTGCCAGCAGCGGTCTAGCGGGGGTTTCTACTAGCACAGATACGCAGTATTTT | TRBJ2-3 | TRBV7-4 | TRBD2 | -
CASSQEGELAGGPDTQYF | TGTGCCAGCAGCCAAGAAGGAGAACTAGCGGGAGGGCCTGATACGCAGTATTTT | TRBJ2-3 | TRBV4-2 | TRBD2 | -
CASSGQRGGPVQETQYF | TGTGCCAGCAGTGGGCAAAGGGGGGGACCCGTCCAAGAGACCCAGTACTTC | TRBJ2-5 | TRBV2 | - | -
CASSTTGQTGAPLHF | TGTGCCAGTAGCACCACGGGACAAACAGGAGCACCCCTCCACTTT | TRBJ1-6 | TRBV19 | - | -
CASSLWAGGPSYEQYF | TGTGCCAGCAGCTTGTGGGCGGGAGGACCCTCCTACGAGCAGTACTTC | TRBJ2-7 | TRBV7-8 | TRBD2 | -
CSVLTGEGAQAYEQYF | TGCAGCGTCCTTACCGGCGAGGGAGCCCAGGCCTACGAGCAGTACTTC | TRBJ2-7 | TRBV29-1 | - | -
CASSAGPFYEQYF | TGTGCCAGCAGTGCGGGTCCTTTCTACGAGCAGTACTTC | TRBJ2-7 | TRBV2 | - | -
CASSLAGLASYNEQFF | TGCGCCAGCAGCTTGGCCGGTCTAGCTAGTTACAATGAGCAGTTCTTC | TRBJ2-1 | TRBV5-1 | - | -
CASSPAQLAGGYNEQFF | TGTGCCAGCAGCCCTGCCCAACTAGCGGGAGGGTATAATGAGCAGTTCTTC | TRBJ2-1 | TRBV5-4 | TRBD2 | -
CASSLYGVANTEAFF | TGTGCCAGCAGTTTATATGGAGTCGCGAACACTGAAGCTTTCTTT | TRBJ1-1 | TRBV27 | - | -
CASSLEEGQLGTDTQYF | TGTGCCAGCAGCTTAGAGGAAGGACAGTTAGGCACAGATACGCAGTATTTT | TRBJ2-3 | TRBV7-2 | - | -
CASSLDLGNTIYF | TGTGCCAGCAGCTTAGATCTGGGAAACACCATATATTTT | TRBJ1-3 | TRBV7-7 | - | -
CASSLAAGADTQYF | TGCGCCAGCAGCTTGGCGGCAGGGGCAGATACGCAGTATTTT | TRBJ2-3 | TRBV5-1 | - | once
CASSLGQGIRDTEAFF | TGCGCCAGCAGCTTAGGCCAGGGAATTAGGGACACTGAAGCTTTCTTT | TRBJ1-1 | TRBV5-1 | - | -
CASRSTSGVEKDTQYF | TGCGCCAGCAGGTCTACTAGCGGGGTTGAGAAGGATACGCAGTATTTT | TRBJ2-3 | TRBV5-1 | TRBD2 | -
CASKPQGLGNTEAFF | TGTGCCAGCAAGCCTCAGGGACTTGGGAACACTGAAGCTTTCTTT | TRBJ1-1 | TRBV7-9 | - | -
CASSPYTTYRSSTDTQYF | TGTGCCAGCAGTCCGTACACCACGTACCGTTCTAGCACAGATACGCAGTATTTT | TRBJ2-3 | TRBV27 | - | -
CASSFYESNEQFF | TGTGCCAGCAGCTTCTATGAGAGCAATGAGCAGTTCTTC | TRBJ2-1 | TRBV7-2 | - | -
CASGFRWGLSFF | TGTGCCAGCGGGTTTCGATGGGGACTATCCTTTTTT | TRBJ2-3 | TRBV21-1 | - | -
CASSGPDRNYGYTF | TGTGCCAGCAGTGGCCCGGACAGGAACTATGGCTACACCTTC | TRBJ1-2 | TRBV25-1 | TRBD1 | once
CASSLVRTGDEQFF | TGTGCCAGCAGCTTAGTCCGAACAGGGGATGAGCAGTTCTTC | TRBJ2-1 | TRBV7-2 | TRBD1 | -
CASSRTSGSLYEQYF | TGCGCCAGCAGCCGGACTAGCGGGAGTTTGTACGAGCAGTACTTC | TRBJ2-7 | TRBV4-3 | TRBD2 | once